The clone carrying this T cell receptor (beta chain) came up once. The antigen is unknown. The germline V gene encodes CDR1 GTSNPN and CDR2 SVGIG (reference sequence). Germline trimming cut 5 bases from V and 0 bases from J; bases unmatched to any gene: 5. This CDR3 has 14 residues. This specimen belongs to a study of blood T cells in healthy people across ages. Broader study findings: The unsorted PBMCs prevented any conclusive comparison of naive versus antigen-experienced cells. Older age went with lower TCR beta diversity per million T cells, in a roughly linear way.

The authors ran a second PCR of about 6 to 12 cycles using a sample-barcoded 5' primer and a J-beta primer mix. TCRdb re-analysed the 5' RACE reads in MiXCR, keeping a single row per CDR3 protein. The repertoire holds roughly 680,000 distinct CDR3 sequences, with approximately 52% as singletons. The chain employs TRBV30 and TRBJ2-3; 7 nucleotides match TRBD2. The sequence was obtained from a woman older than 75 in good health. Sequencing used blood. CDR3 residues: CAWWASGSTDTQYF. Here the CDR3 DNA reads TGTGCCTGGTGGGCTAGCGGTAGCACAGATACGCAGTATTTT.